This T cell receptor (beta chain) was found in a study of blood T cell repertoires in COVID-19. Across the whole study: The United States, Italy and Spain provided the acute and convalescent COVID-19 samples.

Some clones are missing from TCRdb's copy, which holds only in-frame ones; the method was immunoSEQ multiplex PCR. The sample holds approximately 300,000 clones, more than 70% seen once. J was trimmed by 5 bases and V by 4 bases; bases with no gene match: 4. This CDR3 comprises 14 residues. Germline CDR1 reads MNHEY; CDR2 reads SMNVEV (reference sequence). The chain couples TRBV27 to TRBJ2-3; 9 positions agree with TRBD2. This clonotype was obtained from a woman aged 45-65 years with acute or convalescent COVID-19. Sequencing input: peripheral blood. The CDR3 loop is CASSSGSGRDTQYF. In DNA form, the CDR3 reads TGTGCCAGCAGTTCTGGTAGCGGGAGAGATACGCAGTATTTT.